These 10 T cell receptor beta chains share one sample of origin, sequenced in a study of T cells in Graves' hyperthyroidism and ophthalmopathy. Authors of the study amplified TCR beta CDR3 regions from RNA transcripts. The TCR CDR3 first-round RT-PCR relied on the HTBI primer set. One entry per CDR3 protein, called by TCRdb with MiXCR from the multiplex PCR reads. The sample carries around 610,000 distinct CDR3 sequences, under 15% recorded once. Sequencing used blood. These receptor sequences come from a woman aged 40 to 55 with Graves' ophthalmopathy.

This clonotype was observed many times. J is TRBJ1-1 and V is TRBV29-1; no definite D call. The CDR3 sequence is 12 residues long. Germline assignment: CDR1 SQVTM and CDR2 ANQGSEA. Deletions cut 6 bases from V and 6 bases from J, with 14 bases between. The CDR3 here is CSVQRSGPEAFF. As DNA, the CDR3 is TGCAGCGTCCAGAGGAGTGGGCCTGAAGCTTTCTTT.

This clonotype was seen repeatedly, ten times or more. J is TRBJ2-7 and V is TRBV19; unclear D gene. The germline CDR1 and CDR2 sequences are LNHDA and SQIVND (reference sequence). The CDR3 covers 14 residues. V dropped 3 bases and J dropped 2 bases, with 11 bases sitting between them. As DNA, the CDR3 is TGTGCCAGTAGTATTTCTGACACCGCCTACGAGCAGTACTTC. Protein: CASSISDTAYEQYF.

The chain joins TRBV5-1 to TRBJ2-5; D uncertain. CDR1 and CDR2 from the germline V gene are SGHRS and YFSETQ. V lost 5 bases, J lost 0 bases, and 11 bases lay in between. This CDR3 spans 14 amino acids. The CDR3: CASRQRNYQETQYF. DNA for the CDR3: TGCGCCAGCAGACAACGAAACTACCAAGAGACCCAGTACTTC.

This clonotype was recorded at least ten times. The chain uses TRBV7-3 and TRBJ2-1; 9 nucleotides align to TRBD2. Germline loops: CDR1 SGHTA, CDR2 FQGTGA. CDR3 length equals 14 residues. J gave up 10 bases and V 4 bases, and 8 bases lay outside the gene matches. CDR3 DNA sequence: TGTGCCAGCAGCTCGCGGGAGGGCCTAGGGGAGCAGTTCTTC. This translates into CASSSREGLGEQFF.

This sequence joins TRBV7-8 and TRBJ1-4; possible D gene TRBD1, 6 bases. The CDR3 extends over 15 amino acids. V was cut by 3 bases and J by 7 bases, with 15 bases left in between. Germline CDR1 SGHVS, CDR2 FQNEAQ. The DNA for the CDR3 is TGTGCCAGCAGCTTTCTCGGGGGCGGAGGTGAAAAACTGTTTTTT. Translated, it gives CASSFLGGGGEKLFF.

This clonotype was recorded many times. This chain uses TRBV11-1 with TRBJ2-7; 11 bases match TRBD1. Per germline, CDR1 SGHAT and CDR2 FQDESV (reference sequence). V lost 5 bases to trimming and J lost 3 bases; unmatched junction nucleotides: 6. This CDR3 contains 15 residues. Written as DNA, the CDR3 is TGTGCCAGCAGCAGGACCGGGACAGGGGGCTACGAGCAGTACTTC. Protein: CASSRTGTGGYEQYF.

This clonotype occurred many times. The CDR3 reads CASSIRPNNQPQHF. The CDR3, as DNA: TGTGCCAGTAGTATAAGACCGAACAATCAGCCCCAGCATTTT. The chain has TRBV19 and TRBJ1-5; D remains unclear. The V end lost 2 bases, the J end lost 3 bases, and 8 bases lay between the germline ends. Germline V lookup: CDR1 LNHDA, CDR2 SQIVND (reference sequence). This CDR3 spans 14 amino acids.

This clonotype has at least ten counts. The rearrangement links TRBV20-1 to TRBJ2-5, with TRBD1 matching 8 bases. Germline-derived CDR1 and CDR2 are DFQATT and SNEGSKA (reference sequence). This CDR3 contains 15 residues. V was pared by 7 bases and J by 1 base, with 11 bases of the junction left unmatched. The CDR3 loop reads CSVYSGDRSQETQYF. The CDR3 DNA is TGCAGTGTCTATTCCGGGGACAGGAGCCAAGAGACCCAGTACTTC.

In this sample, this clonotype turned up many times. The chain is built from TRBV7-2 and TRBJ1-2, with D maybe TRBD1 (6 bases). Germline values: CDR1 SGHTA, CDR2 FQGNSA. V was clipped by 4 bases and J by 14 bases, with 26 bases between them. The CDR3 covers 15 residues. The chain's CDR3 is CASSSRTGRQNLGTF. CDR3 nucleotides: TGTGCCAGCAGCTCGCGAACAGGGAGGCAGAACCTCGGGACCTTC.

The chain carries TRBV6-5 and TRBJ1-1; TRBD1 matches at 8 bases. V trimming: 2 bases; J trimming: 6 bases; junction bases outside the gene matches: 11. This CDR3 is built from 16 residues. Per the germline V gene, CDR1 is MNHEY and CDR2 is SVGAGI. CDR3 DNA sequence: TGTGCCAGCAGTTACACAGCCGGACAGGGTAGAGCTGAAGCTTTCTTT. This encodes CASSYTAGQGRAEAFF.